This T cell receptor (beta chain) is drawn from a study of control samples from healthy donors and cancer patients. Trimming took off 1 base at V and 0 bases at J, with 8 bases between the two ends. The CDR3 sequence is 16 residues long. Germline CDR1 SGHRS, CDR2 YFSETQ. Assay: immunoSEQ multiplex PCR; the TCRdb copy retains only in-frame clones and omits some. The sample consists of about 98,000 clones, roughly three quarters of them appearing once. The chain recombines TRBV5-1 with TRBJ2-6; D is ambiguous. This clonotype was obtained from a woman between 25 and 40 years old in good health. The sample consisted of blood. The CDR3 region has the DNA TGCGCCAGCAGCTTGATGGGAAACTCTGGGGCCAACGTCCTGACTTTC. As protein: CASSLMGNSGANVLTF.